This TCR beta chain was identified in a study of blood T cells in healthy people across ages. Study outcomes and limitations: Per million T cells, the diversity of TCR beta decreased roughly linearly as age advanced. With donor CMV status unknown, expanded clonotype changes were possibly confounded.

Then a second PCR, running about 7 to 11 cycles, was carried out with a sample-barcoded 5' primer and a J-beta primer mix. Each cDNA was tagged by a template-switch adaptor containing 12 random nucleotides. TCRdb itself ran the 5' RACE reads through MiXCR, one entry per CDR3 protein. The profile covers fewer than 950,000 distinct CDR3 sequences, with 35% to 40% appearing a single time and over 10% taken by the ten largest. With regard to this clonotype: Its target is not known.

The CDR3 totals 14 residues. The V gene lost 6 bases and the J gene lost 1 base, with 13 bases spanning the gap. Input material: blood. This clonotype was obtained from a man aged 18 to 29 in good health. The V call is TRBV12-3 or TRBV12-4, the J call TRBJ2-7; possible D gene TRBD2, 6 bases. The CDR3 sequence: CASRPASDSYEQYF. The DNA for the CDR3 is TGTGCCAGCAGGCCAGCTAGCGATTCCTACGAGCAGTACTTC.